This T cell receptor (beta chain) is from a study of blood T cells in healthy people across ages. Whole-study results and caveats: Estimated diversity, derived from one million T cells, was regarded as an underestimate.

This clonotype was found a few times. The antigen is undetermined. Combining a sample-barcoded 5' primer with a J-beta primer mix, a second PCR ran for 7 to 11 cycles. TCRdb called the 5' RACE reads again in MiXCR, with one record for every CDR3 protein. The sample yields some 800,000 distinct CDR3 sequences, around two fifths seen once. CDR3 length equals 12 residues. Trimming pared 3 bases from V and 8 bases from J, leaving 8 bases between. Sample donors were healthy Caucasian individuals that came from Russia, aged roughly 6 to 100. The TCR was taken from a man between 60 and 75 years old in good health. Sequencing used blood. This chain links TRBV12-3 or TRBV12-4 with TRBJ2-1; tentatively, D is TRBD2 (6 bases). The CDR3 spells CASSLEGDEQFF. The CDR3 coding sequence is TGTGCCAGCAGTTTGGAGGGCGATGAGCAGTTCTTC.